One and the same sample provided the 5 T cell receptor beta chains below, sequenced in a study of cytomegalovirus exposure and HLA in healthy donors (dated by TCRdb to about 2017). Preparation of the library involved the immunoSEQ multiplex PCR assay. For the multiplex PCR, a mixture combining 60 forward primers for TCR Vbeta segments and 13 reverse primers for TCR Jbeta segments was used. Sourced from immuneACCESS, this table was stored by TCRdb with only in-frame sequences that have V and J called. A share of the clones is absent; for the studies checked, an unresolved V gene accounts for under half, and the remainder has no known explanation. The sample contains approximately 160,000 clones, around 82% of them found a single time. The ten largest clones represent around 0.41% of the sample. The sequenced sample was PBMCs. These receptors all come from a boy younger than 10 in good health and CMV-seronegative.

V usage is TRBV12-5 and J usage is TRBJ1-2, with 8 nucleotides matching TRBD1. Germline V gene sequence: CDR1 LGHNT, CDR2 FRNRAP. The CDR3 runs to 17 residues. V was clipped by 5 bases and J by 1 base; unmatched bases: 12. The DNA for the CDR3 is TGTGCTAGTGGTATAAACAGGGGGAACATCATTAACTATGGCTACACCTTC. This sequence encodes CASGINRGNIINYGYTF. Drawing the rest from reference TRBV12-5 and TRBJ1-2, the complete variable domain is DARVTQTPRHKVTEMGQEVTMRCQPILGHNTVFWYRQTMMQGLELLAYFRNRAPLDDSGMPKDRFSAEMPDATLATLKIQPSEPRDSAVYFCASGINRGNIINYGYTFGSGTRLTVV.

The chain recombines TRBV7-2 with TRBJ2-5, with 7 positions matching TRBD2. Unmatched junction bases numbered 12, after V lost 4 bases and J lost 4 bases. CDR1 is SGHTA, CDR2 FQGNSA, per germline. CDR3 length equals 16 residues. The CDR3 DNA reads as TGTGCCAGCAGCTATAGTAGCGGCCGCGGGGGAGAGACCCAGTACTTC. Its translation: CASSYSSGRGGETQYF.

This chain uses TRBV14 with TRBJ2-3; TRBD2 matches 10 bases. CDR3 size: 15 residues. CDR1 is SGHDN, CDR2 FVKESK, per germline. With V trimmed by 1 base and J by 4 bases, 2 bases remained unmatched. The CDR3 sequence is CASSQGSGGADTQYF. The DNA of the CDR3 is TGTGCCAGCAGCCAAGGAAGCGGGGGGGCAGATACGCAGTATTTT.

J is TRBJ2-5 and V is TRBV6-5, with 7 positions matching TRBD2. The DNA end is more similar to TRBJ2-7, so the J call may be wrong. This CDR3 spans 14 amino acids. Germline V CDR1 and CDR2: MNHEY, SVGAGI. CDR3 region: CASRPRGRTHEQYF. CDR3 in DNA: TGTGCCAGCAGGCCACGCGGGAGAACCCACGAGCAGTACTTC.

The chain is built from TRBV6-1 and TRBJ2-7, with 8 bases identical to TRBD2. The CDR3 spans 14 residues. CDR1 and CDR2 from the germline V gene are MNHNS and SASEGT. V lost 7 bases and J lost 6; bases outside the gene matches: 11. CDR3 coding DNA: TGTGCCAGCAAAGACGGGAGGGCCCCCCGCGAGCAGTACTTC. It encodes CASKDGRAPREQYF.